What follows is one T cell receptor (beta chain) and its context. No antigen is known for it. This specimen comes from a study of cytomegalovirus exposure and HLA in healthy donors. Study overall: Early release data held about 85 million unique TCRs from HLA-typed donors. Study-wide points: After further analysis at a later stage, 16,951 TCR beta sequences were associated with HLA alleles at 0.05 false discovery rate. An ancestry cluster, one associated with Asian ancestry, reportedly showed fewer N-insertions than the approximately 670-donor mean in a later analysis.

The PCR was carried out with 60 Vbeta primers and 13 Jbeta primers. Method: immunoSEQ multiplex PCR; TCRdb's copy keeps in-frame clones and lacks some. Seen here are nearly 200,000 clones, around 79% observed once, and the top ten hold nearly 0.4%. Germline CDR1 reads SGHVS; CDR2 reads FQNEAQ. The CDR3 extends over 12 amino acids. Trimming cost V 11 bases and J 4 bases, with 13 bases left between them. Sequencing was done on a sample of PBMCs. The clonotype comes from a male donor in good health and CMV-seropositive. The rearrangement uses TRBV7-8 and TRBJ2-3; possibly TRBD2 for D (5 bases). The CDR3 protein is CACEGASDTQYF. As DNA, the CDR3 is TGTGCCTGTGAGGGCGCATCAGATACGCAGTATTTT. Full variable domain (rest looked up from reference TRBV7-8 and TRBJ2-3): GAGVSQSPRYKVAKRGQDVALRCDPISGHVSLFWYQQALGQGPEFLTYFQNEAQLDKSGLPSDRFFAERPEGSVSTLKIQRTQQEDSAVYLCACEGASDTQYFGPGTRLTVL.